Given below is one T cell receptor (beta chain) in context. Its antigen remains unidentified. The V gene lost 0 bases and the J gene lost 1 base, with 13 bases spanning the gap. This CDR3 comprises 16 residues. Per germline, CDR1 SEHNR and CDR2 FQNEAQ (reference sequence). The sample is drawn from a study of CD8+ T cells in alopecia areata. Study-wide results and caveats: Scalp repertoires also include resident alphabeta T cells from normal skin.

Sequencing templates came from extracted RNA that was reverse transcribed into cDNA. Method: immunoSEQ multiplex PCR; TCRdb's copy keeps in-frame clones and lacks some. The sample has about 34,000 clones; approximately 60% are singletons. The sequence came from a human donor with alopecia areata. This chain joins TRBV7-9 and TRBJ2-7; D is tentatively TRBD1 or TRBD2 (5 bases each). Sequencing input: NKG2D-high CD8+ T cells sorted from blood. In DNA, the CDR3 is TGTGCCAGCAGCTTAGCCCCCGAGGGGCCTTCCTACGAGCAGTACTTC. Translated, it gives CASSLAPEGPSYEQYF. Combining the CDR3 with reference TRBV7-9 and TRBJ2-7 gives the whole variable domain DTGVSQNPRHKITKRGQNVTFRCDPISEHNRLYWYRQTLGQGPEFLTYFQNEAQLEKSRLLSDRFSAERPKGSFSTLEIQRTEQGDSAMYLCASSLAPEGPSYEQYFGPGTRLTVT.